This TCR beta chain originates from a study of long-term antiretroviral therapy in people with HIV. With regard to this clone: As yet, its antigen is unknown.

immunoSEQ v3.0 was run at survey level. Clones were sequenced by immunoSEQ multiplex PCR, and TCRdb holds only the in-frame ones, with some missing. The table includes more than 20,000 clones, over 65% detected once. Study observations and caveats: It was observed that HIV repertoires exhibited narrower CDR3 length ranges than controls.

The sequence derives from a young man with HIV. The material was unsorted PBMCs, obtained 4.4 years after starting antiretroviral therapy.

The CDR3 DNA follows: TGTGCCAGCAGTTGCCGGCGAAAATCCTACAATGAGCAGTTCTTC. This sequence encodes CASSCRRKSYNEQFF. V gene TRBV6-9 combines with J gene TRBJ2-1; no definite D call. The CDR3 is made up of 15 amino acids. CDR1 MNHGY and CDR2 SVAAGI come from the germline V gene. Trimming took off 4 bases at V and 1 base at J, with 11 bases between the two ends.